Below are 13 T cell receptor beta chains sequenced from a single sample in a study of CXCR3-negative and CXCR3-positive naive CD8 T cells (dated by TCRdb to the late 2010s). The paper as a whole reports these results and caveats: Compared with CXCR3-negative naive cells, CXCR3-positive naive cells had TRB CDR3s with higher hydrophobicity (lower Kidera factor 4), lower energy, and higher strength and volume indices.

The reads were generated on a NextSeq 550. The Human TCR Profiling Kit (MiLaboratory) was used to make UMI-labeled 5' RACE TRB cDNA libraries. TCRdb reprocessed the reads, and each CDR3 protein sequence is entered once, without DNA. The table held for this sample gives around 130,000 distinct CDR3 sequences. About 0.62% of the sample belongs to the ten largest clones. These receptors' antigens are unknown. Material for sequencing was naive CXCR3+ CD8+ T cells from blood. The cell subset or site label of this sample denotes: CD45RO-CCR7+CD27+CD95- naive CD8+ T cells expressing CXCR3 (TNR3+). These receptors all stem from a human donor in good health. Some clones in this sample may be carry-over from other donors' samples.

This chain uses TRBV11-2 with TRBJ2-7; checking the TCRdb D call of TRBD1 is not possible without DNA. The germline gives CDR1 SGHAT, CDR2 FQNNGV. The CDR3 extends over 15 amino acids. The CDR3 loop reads CASSLELADTYEQYF.

The CDR3 loop is CASTTQGVSNYGYTF. The rearrangement links TRBV7-9 to TRBJ1-2; checking the TCRdb D call of TRBD1 is not possible without DNA. Germline V CDR1 and CDR2: SEHNR, FQNEAQ (reference sequence). The length of the CDR3 is 15 residues.

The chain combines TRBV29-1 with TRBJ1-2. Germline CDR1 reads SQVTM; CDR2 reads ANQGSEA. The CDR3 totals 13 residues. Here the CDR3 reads CSVEWGNNYGYTF.

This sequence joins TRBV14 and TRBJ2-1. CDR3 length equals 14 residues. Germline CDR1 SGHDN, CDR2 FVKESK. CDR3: CASSQVASWDEQFF.

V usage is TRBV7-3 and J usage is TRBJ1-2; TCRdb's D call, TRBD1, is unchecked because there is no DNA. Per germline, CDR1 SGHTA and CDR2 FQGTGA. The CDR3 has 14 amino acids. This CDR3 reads CASKNRGRCYGYTF.

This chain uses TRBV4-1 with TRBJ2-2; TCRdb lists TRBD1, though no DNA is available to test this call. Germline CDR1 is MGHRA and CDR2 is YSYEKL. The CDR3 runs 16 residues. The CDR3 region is CASSHSGQDLTGELFF.

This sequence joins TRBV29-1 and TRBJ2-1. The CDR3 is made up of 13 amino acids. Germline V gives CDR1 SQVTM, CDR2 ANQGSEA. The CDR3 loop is CSVAGWNYNEQFF.

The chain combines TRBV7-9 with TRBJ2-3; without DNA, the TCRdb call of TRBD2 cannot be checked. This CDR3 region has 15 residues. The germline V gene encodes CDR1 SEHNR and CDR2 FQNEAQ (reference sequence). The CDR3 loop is CASTAGLAGRDTQYF.

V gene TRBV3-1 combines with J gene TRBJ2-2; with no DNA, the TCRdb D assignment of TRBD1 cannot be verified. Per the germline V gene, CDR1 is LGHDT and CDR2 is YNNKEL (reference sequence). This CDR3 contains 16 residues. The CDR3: CASSTFTRDRTGELFF.

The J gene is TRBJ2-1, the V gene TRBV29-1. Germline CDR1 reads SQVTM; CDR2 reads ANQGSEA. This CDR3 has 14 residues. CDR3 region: CSVVDPSSYNEQFF.

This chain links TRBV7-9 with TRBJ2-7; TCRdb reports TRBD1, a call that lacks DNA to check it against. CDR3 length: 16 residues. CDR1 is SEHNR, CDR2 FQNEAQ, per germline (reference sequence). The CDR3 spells CASSTSTGTHSYEQYF.

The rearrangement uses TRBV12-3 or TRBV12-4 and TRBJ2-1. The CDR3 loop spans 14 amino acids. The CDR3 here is CASSFDGFYNEQFF.

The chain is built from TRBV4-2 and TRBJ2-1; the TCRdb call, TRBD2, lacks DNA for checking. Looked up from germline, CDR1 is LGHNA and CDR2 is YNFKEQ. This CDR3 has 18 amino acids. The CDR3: CASSQDGLAGDPYNEQFF.